The 15 T cell receptor beta chains reported below all come from one sample, sequenced in a study of shared clonotypes between healthy human individuals. Assay: immunoSEQ multiplex PCR; the TCRdb copy retains only in-frame clones and omits some. This sample has some 700,000 clones, with about 90% found just once. Sequenced input: memory CD8+ T cells from PBMCs. Sample subset: CD45RO+ cells pooled with CCR7-negative TemRA cells. All receptors come from a man between 18 and 29 years old in good health. Some clones in this sample may be carry-over from other donors' samples.

This clone occurred once. The chain couples TRBV15 to TRBJ2-1, with TRBD2 identical over 10 bases. The CDR3 consists of 15 residues. The V and J ends lost 5 bases and 5 bases, in that order; junction bases with no gene match: 6. Germline V CDR1 and CDR2: LNHNV, YYDKDF (reference sequence). The CDR3 sequence: CATSAWTSGNNEQFF. The CDR3 bases are TGTGCCACCAGCGCCTGGACTAGCGGCAACAATGAGCAGTTCTTC. Complete variable domain (other parts from reference TRBV15 and TRBJ2-1): DAMVIQNPRYQVTQFGKPVTLSCSQTLNHNVMYWYQQKSSQAPKLLFHYYDKDFNNEADTPDNFQSRRPNTSFCFLDIRSPGLGDTAMYLCATSAWTSGNNEQFFGPGTRLTVL.

V usage is TRBV30 and J usage is TRBJ2-1, with 11 bases matching TRBD2. In germline, CDR1 is GTSNPN, CDR2 SVGIG (reference sequence). The CDR3 is 15 amino acids. Unmatched junction bases numbered 12, after V lost 1 base and J lost 13 bases. The CDR3 sequence: CAWSAPPGTSGVQFF. CDR3 DNA sequence: TGTGCCTGGAGTGCCCCTCCCGGGACTAGCGGTGTACAGTTCTTC.

The rearrangement links TRBV27 to TRBJ2-1; D ambiguous. The V end was cut by 2 bases, the J end by 1 base, with 12 bases between. The CDR3 has 16 residues. Germline CDR1 is MNHEY and CDR2 is SMNVEV (reference sequence). CDR3 bases: TGTGCCAGCAGTTTACTGGGCGACCTGTCCTACAATGAGCAGTTCTTC. This encodes CASSLLGDLSYNEQFF.

CDR3 residues: CASSYRGLTNYGYTF. DNA for the CDR3: TGCGCCAGCAGCTACAGGGGGCTAACTAACTATGGCTACACCTTC. V usage is TRBV5-1 and J usage is TRBJ1-2; 9 bases map to TRBD1. CDR3 length: 15 residues. The V gene's germline CDR1 is SGHRS and CDR2 YFSETQ. V lost 3 bases to trimming and J lost 0 bases; unmatched junction nucleotides: 3.

Concerning this clone: The same CDR3 can be traced to other DNA sequences in this sample. The V gene is TRBV27, the J gene TRBJ2-1, with D unresolved. The V end lost 2 bases, the J end lost 6 bases, and 2 bases lay between the germline ends. CDR1 is MNHEY and CDR2 is SMNVEV in the germline V gene (reference sequence). The CDR3 runs 11 residues. CDR3 DNA: TGTGCCAGCAGTTTAGCCAATGAGCAGTTCTTC. Protein product: CASSLANEQFF.

The chain couples TRBV27 to TRBJ2-3, with D possibly TRBD1 on 6 matching bases. The CDR3 has 16 residues. V lost 0 bases and J 2 bases, leaving 12 bases between the germline ends. The germline V gene encodes CDR1 MNHEY and CDR2 SMNVEV (reference sequence). CDR3 DNA: TGTGCCAGCAGTTTATCGCCCGGGACACACACAGATACGCAGTATTTT. Its translation is CASSLSPGTHTDTQYF.

The chain couples TRBV13 to TRBJ2-3; D may be TRBD1 or TRBD2 (5 bases each). CDR1 is PRHDT, CDR2 FYEKMQ, per germline (reference sequence). The CDR3 contains 14 residues. V lost 4 bases to trimming and J lost 0 bases, with 8 bases between them. The CDR3 sequence is CASSSRDSTDTQYF. DNA for the CDR3: TGTGCCAGCAGCTCCAGGGACAGCACAGATACGCAGTATTTT.

This clone is a singleton in its sample. With only one base between it and a far larger clone, this is likely a read error. The chain couples TRBV5-4 to TRBJ1-2; D gene ambiguous. CDR1 SGHNT and CDR2 YYREEE come from the germline V gene (reference sequence). The CDR3 has 14 residues. CDR3 sequence reads: CASSLAEVSYGHTF. For the CDR3, the DNA is TGTGCCAGCAGCTTGGCCGAGGTTTCCTATGGCCACACCTTC.

This clone showed up just once. The chain couples TRBV7-3 to TRBJ2-1; TRBD2 agrees at 7 bases. Germline loops: CDR1 SGHTA, CDR2 FQGTGA. This CDR3 comprises 14 residues. V dropped 4 bases and J dropped 3; count of bases not matched to a gene: 3. The CDR3 DNA reads as TGTGCCAGCAGCTGGTCTAGCGGCTACAATGAGCAGTTCTTC. This codes for CASSWSSGYNEQFF.

This chain connects TRBV19 to TRBJ2-2, with a weak D call TRBD2 (5 bases). The CDR3 consists of 12 residues. V lost 1 base, J lost 9 bases, and 6 bases lay in between. Germline values: CDR1 LNHDA, CDR2 SQIVND (reference sequence). The CDR3 region has the DNA TGTGCCAGTAGTATAGGGACTCGGGAGCTGTTTTTT. Translating it yields CASSIGTRELFF.

This clone came up a few times. This rearrangement joins TRBV7-9 to TRBJ2-1; D unresolved. Trimming removed 7 bases at V and 6 bases at J, with 10 bases between. Germline loops: CDR1 SEHNR, CDR2 FQNEAQ (reference sequence). The CDR3 spans 12 residues. The CDR3 reads CASTPRVNEQFF. The CDR3 coding sequence is TGTGCCAGCACCCCTCGGGTCAATGAGCAGTTCTTC.

The chain has TRBV30 and TRBJ2-1; the D is unclear. CDR3 size: 11 residues. With 0 bases removed from V and 10 bases from J, the gap between germline ends came to 7 bases. Germline V gene lookup returns CDR1 GTSNPN and CDR2 SVGIG (reference sequence). The CDR3 nucleotides are TGTGCCTGGAGTGTTCTAGGGGAGCAGTTCTTC. Amino acids: CAWSVLGEQFF.

The chain couples TRBV19 to TRBJ2-3, with D hard to call. V was shortened by 6 bases and J by 6 bases, with 13 bases between the two germline ends. Germline V gene data show CDR1 as LNHDA and CDR2 as SQIVND (reference sequence). This CDR3 region has 13 residues. CDR3 region: CASSRRVSDTQYF. CDR3 bases: TGTGCCAGTAGCCGGCGAGTCTCGGATACGCAGTATTTT.

The chain uses TRBV27 and TRBJ2-1; the D is unclear. The CDR3 has 16 amino acids. Germline CDR1 and CDR2: MNHEY and SMNVEV (reference sequence). The V and J ends lost 2 bases and 0 bases respectively, with 11 bases between them. CDR3 amino acids: CASSLSFSDSYNEQFF. The DNA of the CDR3 is TGTGCCAGCAGTTTAAGCTTCTCGGACTCCTACAATGAGCAGTTCTTC.

The chain uses TRBV5-6 and TRBJ2-3, with 10 bases identical to TRBD2. Germline trimming cut 4 bases from V and 5 bases from J; bases unmatched to any gene: 10. CDR3 length equals 16 residues. CDR1 and CDR2 from the germline V gene are SGHDT and YYEEEE. DNA of the CDR3: TGTGCCAGCAGCCCCGACCTAGCGGGAGTTTTAGATACGCAGTATTTT. Translating gives CASSPDLAGVLDTQYF.